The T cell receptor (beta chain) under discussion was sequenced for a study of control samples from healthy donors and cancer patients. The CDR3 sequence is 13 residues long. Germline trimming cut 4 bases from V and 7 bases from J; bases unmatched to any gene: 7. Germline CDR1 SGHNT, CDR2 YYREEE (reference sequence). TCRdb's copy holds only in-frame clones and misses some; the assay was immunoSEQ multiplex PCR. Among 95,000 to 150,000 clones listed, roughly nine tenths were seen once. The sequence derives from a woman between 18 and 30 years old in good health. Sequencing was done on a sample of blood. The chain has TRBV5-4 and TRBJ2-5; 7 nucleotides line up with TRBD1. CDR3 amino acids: CASSRDSAGTQYF. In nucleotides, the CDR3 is TGTGCCAGCAGCCGGGACAGTGCCGGGACCCAGTACTTC.